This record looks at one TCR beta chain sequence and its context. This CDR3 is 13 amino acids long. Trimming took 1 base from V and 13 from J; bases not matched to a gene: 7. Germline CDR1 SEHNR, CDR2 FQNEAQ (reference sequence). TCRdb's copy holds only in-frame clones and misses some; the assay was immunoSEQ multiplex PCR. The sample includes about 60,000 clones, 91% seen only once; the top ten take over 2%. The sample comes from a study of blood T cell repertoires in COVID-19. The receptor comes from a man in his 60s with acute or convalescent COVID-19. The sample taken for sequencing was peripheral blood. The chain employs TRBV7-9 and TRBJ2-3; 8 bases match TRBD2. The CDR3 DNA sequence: TGTGCCAGCAGCTTAGAACTAGCGGACCGCGAGTATTTT. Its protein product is CASSLELADREYF.